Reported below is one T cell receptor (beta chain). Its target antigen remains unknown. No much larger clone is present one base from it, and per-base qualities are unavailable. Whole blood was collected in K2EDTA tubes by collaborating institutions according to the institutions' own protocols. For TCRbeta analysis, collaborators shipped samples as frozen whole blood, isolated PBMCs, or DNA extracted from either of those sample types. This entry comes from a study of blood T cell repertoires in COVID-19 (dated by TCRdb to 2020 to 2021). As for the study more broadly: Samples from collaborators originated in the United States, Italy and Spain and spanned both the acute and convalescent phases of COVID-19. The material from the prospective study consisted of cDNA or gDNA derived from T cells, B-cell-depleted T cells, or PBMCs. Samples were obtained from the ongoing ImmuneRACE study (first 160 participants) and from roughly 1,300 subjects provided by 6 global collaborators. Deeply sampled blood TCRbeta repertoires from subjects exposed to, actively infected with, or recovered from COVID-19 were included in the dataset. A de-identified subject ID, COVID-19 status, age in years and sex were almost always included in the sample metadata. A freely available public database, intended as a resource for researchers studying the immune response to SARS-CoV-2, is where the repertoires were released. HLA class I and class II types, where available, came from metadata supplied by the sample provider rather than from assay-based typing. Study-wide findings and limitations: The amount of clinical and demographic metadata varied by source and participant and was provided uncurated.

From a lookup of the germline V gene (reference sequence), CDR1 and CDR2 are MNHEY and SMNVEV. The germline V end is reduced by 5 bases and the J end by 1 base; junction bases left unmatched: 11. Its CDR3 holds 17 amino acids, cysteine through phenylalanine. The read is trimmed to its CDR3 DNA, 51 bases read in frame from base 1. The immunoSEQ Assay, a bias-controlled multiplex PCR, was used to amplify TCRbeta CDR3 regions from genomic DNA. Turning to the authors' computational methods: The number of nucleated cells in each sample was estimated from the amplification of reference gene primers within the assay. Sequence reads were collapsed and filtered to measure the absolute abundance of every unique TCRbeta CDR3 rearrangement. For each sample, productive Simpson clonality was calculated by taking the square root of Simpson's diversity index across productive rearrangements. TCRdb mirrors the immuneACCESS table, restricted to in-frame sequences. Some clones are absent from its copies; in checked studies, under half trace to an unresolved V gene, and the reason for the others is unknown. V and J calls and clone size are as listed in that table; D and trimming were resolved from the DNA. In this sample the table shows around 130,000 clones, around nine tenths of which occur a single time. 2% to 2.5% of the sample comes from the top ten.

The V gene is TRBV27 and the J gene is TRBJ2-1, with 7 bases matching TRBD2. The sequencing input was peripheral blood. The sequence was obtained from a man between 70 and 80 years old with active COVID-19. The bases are TGTGCCAGCAGTCCCCCCCAGCGGGAAGGGTCCTACAATGAGCAGTTCTTC. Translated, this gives CASSPPQREGSYNEQFF.